This T cell receptor (beta chain) was documented in a study of HIV-infected patients and healthy controls. Study findings and constraints: Significantly higher mean Gini indices appeared in HIV-infected repertoires, possibly reflecting oligoclonality.

Details on this clonotype: Its specificity is not known.

cDNA was made from about 480 ng RNA using alpha and beta constant primers. Using multiplexing indices, alpha and beta chain libraries were generated apart by chain-specific third strand synthesis. All rearrangements within a chain used one primer pair; cDNA molecules carried barcodes. In TCRdb, the 5' RACE reads were re-called with MiXCR into one record per CDR3 protein. The sample includes about 4,000 distinct CDR3 sequences, around 8% of them seen just once. Follow-up blood was drawn about 14 weeks, roughly three months, after antiretroviral therapy began. No cell fractionation was done, so the repertoire covers all unsorted peripheral blood T cells. The CDR3 is 12 amino acids. V was trimmed by 7 bases and J by 3 bases, leaving 6 bases between them.

This TCR was sampled from an adult with HIV infection. This sample comprised blood, obtained during antiretroviral therapy. The rearrangement uses TRBV12-3 or TRBV12-4 and TRBJ2-2, with D perhaps matching TRBD1 (5 bases). CDR3 DNA sequence: TGTGCCAGCAACAGGTACACCGGGGAGCTGTTTTTT. Protein: CASNRYTGELFF.